This T cell receptor beta chain was profiled in a study of blood T cell repertoires in COVID-19 (dated by TCRdb to the early 2020s). In the study overall: The collaborator samples originated in the United States, Italy and Spain and spanned the acute and convalescent phases of COVID-19. The samples were drawn from the first 160 participants of the ongoing ImmuneRACE study and from under 1,500 subjects provided by 6 global collaborators. A de-identified subject ID, COVID-19 status, age in years and sex were almost always included in the sample metadata. The material from the prospective study consisted of cDNA or gDNA derived from T cells, B-cell-depleted T cells, or PBMCs. HLA class I and class II types, where available, came from metadata supplied by the sample provider rather than from assay-based typing. The repertoires were released in a freely available public database meant as a resource for research on the immune response to SARS-CoV-2. The dataset comprised deeply sampled blood TCRbeta repertoires from subjects exposed to, actively infected with, or recovered from COVID-19.

Findings and caveats that apply to the study as a whole: The amount of clinical and demographic metadata varied by source and participant and was provided uncurated.

A note on this clone: This receptor's antigen is unknown. No base qualities exist here, and no much larger clone lies one base off it.

Whole blood was collected in K2EDTA tubes by collaborating institutions according to the institutions' own protocols. For TCRbeta analysis, collaborators shipped samples as frozen whole blood, isolated PBMCs, or DNA extracted from either of those sample types. TCRbeta CDR3 regions were amplified from genomic DNA using the immunoSEQ Assay, a bias-controlled multiplex PCR. The authors' pipeline ran thus. The number of nucleated cells in each sample was estimated by amplification of reference gene primers within the assay. To quantify the absolute abundance of each unique TCRbeta CDR3 rearrangement, sequence reads were collapsed and filtered. For each sample, productive Simpson clonality was calculated as the square root of Simpson's diversity index across productive rearrangements. The immuneACCESS repertoire file appears here via TCRdb, limited to in-frame rearrangements. These files lack a portion of the clones; in checked studies, under half of the deficit traces to unresolved V genes, and the cause of the others is not known. Clone size and V and J calls were adopted from that table, with D and trimming inferred from the DNA. The sample records approximately 410,000 clones, more than 80% of which are singletons. Roughly 1.4% of the sample is taken by the ten largest.

This receptor was identified in a woman aged 30 to 39 with active or convalescent COVID-19. The specimen sequenced was peripheral blood.

CDR3 sequence: CASSQPGQGYTGELFF. At the DNA level, the sequence is TGTGCCAGCAGCCAACCGGGACAGGGTTACACCGGGGAGCTGTTTTTT. The sequence links TRBV3-1 (or the pseudogene TRBV3-2) to TRBJ2-2, and TRBD1 aligns with 9 junction nucleotides. The CDR3 numbers 16 residues from cysteine through phenylalanine. Just CDR3 DNA is preserved here, 48 bases in frame from base 1. The germline V gene (reference sequence) gives CDR1 as LGHDT and CDR2 as YNNKEL. The germline V and J ends show losses of 2 bases and 3 bases respectively, and no gene match explains 4 bases of the junction.